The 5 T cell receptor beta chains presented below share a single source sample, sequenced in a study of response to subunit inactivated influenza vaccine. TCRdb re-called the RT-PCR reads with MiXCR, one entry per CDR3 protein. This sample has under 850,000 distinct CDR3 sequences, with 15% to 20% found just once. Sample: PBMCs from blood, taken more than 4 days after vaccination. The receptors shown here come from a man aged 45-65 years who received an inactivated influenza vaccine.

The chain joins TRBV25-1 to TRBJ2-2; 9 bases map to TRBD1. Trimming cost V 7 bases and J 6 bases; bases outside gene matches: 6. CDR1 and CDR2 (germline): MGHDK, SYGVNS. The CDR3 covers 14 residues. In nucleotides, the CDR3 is TGTGCCAGCACCGCACAGGGGGCGGCCGGGGAGCTGTTTTTT. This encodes CASTAQGAAGELFF.

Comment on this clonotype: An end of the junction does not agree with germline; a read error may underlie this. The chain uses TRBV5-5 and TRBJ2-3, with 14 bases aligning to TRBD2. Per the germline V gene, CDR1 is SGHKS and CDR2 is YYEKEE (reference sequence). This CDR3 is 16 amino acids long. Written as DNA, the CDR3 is TGTACCAGCAGCGCCGGACTAGCGGGGGGTTTGAATACGCAGTATTTT. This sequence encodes CTSSAGLAGGLNTQYF.

The CDR3 sequence: CASMEWNRAGQPQHF. The CDR3 DNA reads as TGTGCCAGCATGGAGTGGAACAGGGCTGGTCAGCCCCAGCATTTT. The V gene is TRBV2, the J gene TRBJ1-5, with D possibly matching TRBD1 (6 bases). The germline V gene has CDR1 SNHLY and CDR2 FYNNEI. Trimming shortened V by 7 bases and J by 6 bases, and 19 bases separated the two germline ends. This CDR3 is built from 15 residues.

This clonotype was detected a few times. The CDR3 loop is CATSNFSGGARNEQFF. CDR3 DNA: TGTGCCACCAGCAACTTTAGCGGGGGGGCCCGAAATGAGCAGTTCTTC. The chain carries TRBV15 and TRBJ2-1; 11 bases match TRBD2. CDR1 is LNHNV, CDR2 YYDKDF, per germline (reference sequence). V lost 4 bases and J lost 7; bases outside the gene matches: 9. The CDR3 totals 16 residues.

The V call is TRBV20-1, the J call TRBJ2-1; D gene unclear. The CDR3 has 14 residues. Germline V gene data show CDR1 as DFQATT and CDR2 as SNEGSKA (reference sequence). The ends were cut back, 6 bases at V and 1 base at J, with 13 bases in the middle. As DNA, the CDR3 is TGCAGTGCGCAGACGGTGGTGTCCTACAATGAGCAGTTCTTC. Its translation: CSAQTVVSYNEQFF.